The 7 T cell receptor beta chains listed next were all sequenced from one sample in a study of blood T cell repertoires in COVID-19. Libraries were prepared by immunoSEQ multiplex PCR; TCRdb keeps only in-frame clonotypes and omits some of them. The table includes 58,000 or so clones, 88% detected once. The sample taken for sequencing was peripheral blood. The source is a woman in her 70s with active COVID-19.

The rearrangement links TRBV3-1 (or the pseudogene TRBV3-2) to TRBJ2-1, with 8 nucleotides matching TRBD2. Germline assignment: CDR1 LGHDT and CDR2 YNNKEL (reference sequence). The CDR3 has 15 amino acids. Trimming removed 2 bases from V and 10 bases from J; junction bases left unmatched: 10. CDR3 sequence: CASSQTGGPTQEQFF. CDR3 DNA sequence: TGTGCCAGCAGCCAAACGGGAGGGCCAACTCAGGAGCAGTTCTTC.

V gene TRBV19 combines with J gene TRBJ1-1; possibly TRBD1 for D (6 bases). The germline V gene encodes CDR1 LNHDA and CDR2 SQIVND (reference sequence). V lost 4 bases, J lost 4 bases, and 16 bases lay in between. CDR3 length: 15 amino acids. CDR3 sequence: CASSRPLEGGTEAFF. The DNA of the CDR3 is TGTGCCAGTAGTAGGCCCCTGGAAGGGGGCACTGAAGCTTTCTTT.

The CDR3 bases are TGTGCCAGCAGTACGAAGGGGGCCCAGTACTTC. This codes for CASSTKGAQYF. This chain links TRBV6-5 with TRBJ2-5, with D perhaps TRBD1 (6 bases). Germline assignment: CDR1 MNHEY and CDR2 SVGAGI. CDR3 length: 11 amino acids. Trimming took off 5 bases at V and 9 bases at J, with 10 bases between the two ends.

The V and J genes are TRBV7-3 and TRBJ2-1; D is uncertain. Germline-derived CDR1 and CDR2 are SGHTA and FQGTGA. V gave up 1 base and J gave up 3 bases, with 7 bases separating them. The length of the CDR3 is 14 residues. The CDR3 loop is CASSLNADYNEQFF. The CDR3 bases are TGTGCCAGCAGCTTAAATGCAGACTACAATGAGCAGTTCTTC.

The chain has TRBV28 and TRBJ1-5, with D unresolved. The germline V gene has CDR1 MDHEN and CDR2 SYDVKM. The CDR3 totals 13 residues. Between the trimmed V and J ends, which lost 3 bases and 2 bases, there was a span of 5 bases. This chain's CDR3 is CASSFSGNQPQHF. CDR3 coding DNA: TGTGCCAGCAGTTTTTCGGGCAATCAGCCCCAGCATTTT.

The chain has TRBV2 and TRBJ2-7; 8 bases align to TRBD1. With 6 bases clipped from V and 3 bases from J, the junction kept 10 bases outside the gene matches. Germline V lookup: CDR1 SNHLY, CDR2 FYNNEI. CDR3 length equals 15 residues. The CDR3: CASRQRQGRSYEQYF. The CDR3 nucleotides read TGTGCCAGCAGACAGAGACAGGGGCGCAGCTACGAGCAGTACTTC.

The chain uses TRBV5-1 and TRBJ2-3; 9 bases match TRBD2. The CDR3 length is 13 residues. V lost 6 bases to trimming and J lost 5 bases; unmatched junction nucleotides: 4. The germline CDR1 and CDR2 sequences are SGHRS and YFSETQ. The CDR3 is CASTSGNVDTQYF. In DNA, the CDR3 is TGCGCCAGCACTAGCGGGAACGTAGATACGCAGTATTTT. The variable domain in full, with the rest retrieved from reference TRBV5-1 and TRBJ2-3, is KAGVTQTPRYLIKTRGQQVTLSCSPISGHRSVSWYQQTPGQGLQFLFEYFSETQRNKGNFPGRFSGRQFSNSRSEMNVSTLELGDSALYLCASTSGNVDTQYFGPGTRLTVL.